These T cell receptor beta chains were read from a single sample in a study of technical replicates of blood from several donors. Produced via immunoSEQ multiplex PCR; TCRdb's table is partial and in-frame only. Here the sample spans 56,000 or so clones, 80% to 95% being singletons. The source material was PBMCs. Source of these receptors: a human donor in good health. Some clones in this sample may be carry-over from other donors' samples. CDR3s include the opening cysteine and the closing phenylalanine or tryptophan. Fields, in order: D gene, J gene, V gene, CDR3 length, CDR3 DNA, CDR3 protein. A D gene is named only where the DNA matches it firmly.

NA | TRBJ2-1 | TRBV7-6 | 15 | TGTGCCAGCAGCATAGGAGGTAGCGGTTACAATGAGCAGTTCTTC | CASSIGGSGYNEQFF
TRBD2 | TRBJ2-1 | TRBV4-2 | 15 | TGTGCCAGCAGCCCGGGACTAGCGGACTACAATGAGCAGTTCTTC | CASSPGLADYNEQFF
NA | TRBJ1-1 | TRBV7-3 | 14 | TGTGCCAGCAGCTCGGAGGGGTTGAGGACTGAAGCTTTCTTT | CASSSEGLRTEAFF
NA | TRBJ2-5 | TRBV29-1 | 10 | TGCAGCGCCCCAGGGGAGACCCAGTACTTC | CSAPGETQYF
TRBD1 | TRBJ2-3 | TRBV6-6 | 15 | TGTGCCAGCAGTGCCGACAGGGGGATCACAGATACGCAGTATTTT | CASSADRGITDTQYF
TRBD2 | TRBJ2-3 | TRBV5-1 | 16 | TGCGCCAGCAGCTTGCGGCTAGCGGGTAGCACAGATACGCAGTATTTT | CASSLRLAGSTDTQYF
NA | TRBJ2-2 | TRBV20-1 | 11 | TGCAGTGCTAGGGGCCCCGGGGAGCTGTTTTTT | CSARGPGELFF
TRBD1 | TRBJ2-5 | TRBV4-2 | 16 | TGTGCCAGCAGCCAAGAATATACAGGGGGCCGAGAGACCCAGTACTTC | CASSQEYTGGRETQYF
TRBD2 | TRBJ2-5 | TRBV4-1 | 17 | TGCGCCAGCAGCCAAGATCGAATCGGGACTAGGAAAGAGACCCAGTACTTC | CASSQDRIGTRKETQYF
TRBD2 | TRBJ2-3 | TRBV6-1 | 19 | TGTGCCAGCACTGAGTGGTGGAGCGGGAGTGGGGACGGCACAGATACGCAGTATTTT | CASTEWWSGSGDGTDTQYF
NA | TRBJ2-2 | TRBV30 | 12 | TGTGCCTGGAGTGGAGGGACCGGGGAGCTGTTTTTT | CAWSGGTGELFF